Below are 5 T cell receptor beta chains sequenced from a single sample in a study of T cells after posttransplantation cyclophosphamide. Using immunoSEQ multiplex PCR, the repertoire was profiled, and TCRdb retains in-frame clones only, with some absent. The specimen has around 39,000 clones, none found just once. Sequencing used PBMCs. Every receptor here comes from a girl aged 5 to 17 in good health, CMV-negative, and a related stem cell transplant donor.

The table lists this clone with many counts. The rearrangement uses TRBV4-3 and TRBJ2-2; 11 positions agree with TRBD1. CDR1 LGHNA and CDR2 YSLEER come from the germline V gene. Trimming cost V 0 bases and J 6 bases; bases outside gene matches: 9. The CDR3 has 18 amino acids. CDR3 protein: CASSQDMLGQGVSGELFF. For the CDR3, the DNA is TGCGCCAGCAGCCAAGATATGTTGGGACAGGGGGTCTCCGGGGAGCTGTTTTTT.

This clone was seen repeatedly, ten times or more. V and J are TRBV2 and TRBJ2-3, with D possibly TRBD2 on 6 matching bases. The CDR3 has 17 amino acids. The germline V and J ends were trimmed by 2 bases and 0 bases, with 15 bases remaining between them. Germline lookup yields CDR1 SNHLY and CDR2 FYNNEI. The CDR3 loop reads CASSEPLLALSTDTQYF. In nucleotides, the CDR3 is TGTGCCAGCAGTGAACCCCTCCTAGCGCTGAGCACAGATACGCAGTATTTT.

This clone was counted at least ten times. V usage is TRBV5-1 and J usage is TRBJ2-1; a weak D match, TRBD2 (5 bases). CDR1 is SGHRS and CDR2 is YFSETQ in the germline V gene. V gave up 4 bases and J gave up 4 bases, with 9 bases separating them. The CDR3 is made up of 13 amino acids. CDR3: CASSGGGYNEQFF. The DNA of the CDR3 is TGCGCCAGCAGCGGAGGCGGGTACAATGAGCAGTTCTTC.

At least ten counts were recorded for this clone. The chain carries TRBV9 and TRBJ1-4; D is possibly TRBD1 (5 bases). Germline assignment: CDR1 SGDLS and CDR2 YYNGEE. This CDR3 has 15 residues. Trimming took 3 bases from V and 5 from J, leaving 14 bases between them. This CDR3 reads CASSAGGTVNEKLFF. The CDR3 region has the DNA TGTGCCAGCAGCGCGGGGGGGACGGTGAATGAAAAACTGTTTTTT.

This clone was counted only a few times. The chain couples TRBV29-1 to TRBJ1-3; 8 positions match TRBD1. This CDR3 comprises 14 residues. The V segment lost 4 bases and the J segment 3 bases; nucleotides outside the gene matches: 5. Germline-derived CDR1 and CDR2 are SQVTM and ANQGSEA. The CDR3 bases are TGCAGCGTTGCCCGACAGGGGTTTGGAAACACCATATATTTT. Its translation: CSVARQGFGNTIYF.